This T cell receptor beta chain stems from a study of tumor and adjacent non-tumor tissue in lung cancer. As for the study in general: Histology: around twelve adenocarcinoma, 2 squamous cell carcinoma, 1 small cell lung cancer. Study-wide findings and caveats: Tumor repertoires had a smaller top 100 clone share than normal lung. Compared with tumor, normal lung showed significantly lower TCR diversity.

The V gene's germline CDR1 is SGHAT and CDR2 FQNNGV. V was clipped by 10 bases and J by 7 bases, with 20 bases between them. This CDR3 has 15 residues. Worth noting for this clonotype: Its antigen is unidentified.

The template was RNA from unsorted bulk tissue. Between August and November 2014, newly diagnosed, chemotherapy-naive lung cancer patients underwent thoracic surgery in China. A modified ARM-PCR protocol with three rounds of nested PCR amplified TCRbeta. TCRdb re-analysed the multiplex PCR reads in MiXCR, keeping a single row per CDR3 protein. The data show around 86,000 distinct CDR3 sequences, roughly two thirds seen once. This chain uses TRBV11-2 with TRBJ1-6; perhaps TRBD1 as D (6 bases). The receptor's source is a woman between 40 and 50 years old with non-small cell lung cancer. Sequencing was performed on lung tumor tissue. CDR3 region: CANNSDGQLNSPLHF. The CDR3 nucleotides are TGTGCCAATAACTCGGACGGACAGCTAAATTCACCCCTCCACTTT.